Presented here are 7 T cell receptor beta chains from one specimen sequenced in a study of regulatory T cells in long-lasting Graves disease. Arm-PCR of CDR3 regions and iRepertoire HTBI primers were the basis on which TCR beta libraries were built. TCRdb re-called the multiplex PCR reads with MiXCR, one entry per CDR3 protein. The table lists 560,000 or so distinct CDR3 sequences, 15% to 20% of them singletons. Noted time point: newly diagnosed GD, antithyroid drugs for less than 3 months. Construction of the TCR library relied on RNA isolated from PBMCs. These data were also filed under a second study, of T cells in Graves' hyperthyroidism and ophthalmopathy.

This specimen was peripheral blood mononuclear cells (PBMCs), taken at new diagnosis, from a patient treated with antithyroid drugs. Receptors originate from a man between 18 and 29 years old with Graves disease.

Only a few counts were recorded for this clonotype. The chain uses TRBV5-5 and TRBJ1-1, with TRBD1 matching 10 bases. The V gene's germline CDR1 is SGHKS and CDR2 YYEKEE (reference sequence). This CDR3 has 14 residues. J lost 10 bases, V lost 3 bases, and 9 bases had no gene match. CDR3 loop: CASSWGGTGVIAFF. The CDR3 bases are TGTGCCAGCAGCTGGGGGGGGACAGGGGTAATAGCTTTCTTT. The complete variable domain, with remaining parts taken from reference TRBV5-5 and TRBJ1-1, reads DAGVTQSPTHLIKTRGQQVTLRCSPISGHKSVSWYQQVLGQGPQFIFQYYEKEERGRGNFPDRFSARQFPNYSSELNVNALLLGDSALYLCASSWGGTGVIAFFGQGTRLTVV.

The rearrangement links TRBV2 to TRBJ2-3, with 9 nucleotides matching TRBD1. J lost 8 bases, V lost 6 bases, and 12 bases had no gene match. There are 15 residues in the CDR3. The germline V gene encodes CDR1 SNHLY and CDR2 FYNNEI. The CDR3 region is CASRTRTGVTGTQYF. The CDR3 nucleotides read TGTGCCAGCAGAACTCGGACAGGGGTGACGGGTACGCAGTATTTT.

The chain combines TRBV7-3 with TRBJ2-2; 8 positions match TRBD2. CDR3 length: 15 amino acids. Germline V gene sequence: CDR1 SGHTA, CDR2 FQGTGA. The ends lost 4 bases at V and 4 bases at J; junction bases unmatched: 5. The CDR3 DNA follows: TGTGCCAGCAGCTCGATTAGCGGGGTCACCGGGGAGCTGTTTTTT. This codes for CASSSISGVTGELFF.

This clonotype was counted at least ten times. The genes are TRBV7-9 and TRBJ2-7, with D tentatively TRBD1 (5 bases). CDR1 is SEHNR, CDR2 FQNEAQ, per germline (reference sequence). This CDR3 region has 14 residues. The V gene lost 5 bases and the J gene lost 1 base, with 12 bases spanning the gap. CDR3 DNA sequence: TGTGCCAGCAGCCTAGGTCCAGGGTCCTACGAGCAGTACTTC. Protein product: CASSLGPGSYEQYF.

This clonotype has just a few counts. In DNA form, the CDR3 reads TGTGCCAGTAGTATAGTAGGCAGACCCTCTGGGGCCAACGTCCTGACTTTC. Translated: CASSIVGRPSGANVLTF. This sequence joins TRBV19 and TRBJ2-6; D is ambiguous. Germline V gene sequence: CDR1 LNHDA, CDR2 SQIVND (reference sequence). The length of the CDR3 is 17 residues. Trimming took 1 base from V and 0 from J, leaving 10 bases between them.

The genes are TRBV9 and TRBJ2-7; 9 positions match TRBD2. Germline CDR1 reads SGDLS; CDR2 reads YYNGEE. This CDR3 contains 15 residues. Losses at the gene ends were 2 bases for V and 2 bases for J; bases not matched to a gene: 5. The CDR3 loop is CASSVLAGNTYEQYF. DNA of the CDR3: TGTGCCAGCAGCGTCCTAGCGGGGAACACCTACGAGCAGTACTTC.

In this sample, this clonotype turned up once. The gene calls are TRBV29-1 and TRBJ2-1; D remains unclear. Looked up from germline, CDR1 is SQVTM and CDR2 is ANQGSEA. The CDR3 length is 11 residues. V was trimmed by 2 bases and J by 13 bases, leaving 12 bases between them. This CDR3 is CSVEPGETQFF. CDR3 sequence (DNA): TGCAGCGTTGAACCCGGAGAGACCCAGTTCTTC.